A selection of T cell receptor beta chains follows, all from one sample in a study of T cells in Graves' hyperthyroidism and ophthalmopathy. TCRdb re-called the multiplex PCR reads through MiXCR, storing one row per CDR3 protein. This table has more than 350,000 distinct CDR3 sequences, roughly 15% appearing once. What was sequenced was blood. The receptors stem from a woman aged 60-70 years with Graves' ophthalmopathy. Each CDR3 is given with its conserved first and last residue. Part of the rows lack a size; the others show once, few, many or a class for expanded clones.

length: 14; size: many; V: TRBV7-9; CDR3: CASSFANRDNEQFF
length: 11; size: many; V: TRBV2; CDR3: CASSEGWGAFF
length: 14; size: many; V: TRBV27; CDR3: CASNPRDRGETQYF
length: 13; size: many; V: TRBV20-1; CDR3: CSAPQWGGSEAFF
length: 14; size: many; V: TRBV29-1; CDR3: CSVTGTAFYNEQFF
length: 15; size: few; V: TRBV29-1; CDR3: CSVLKLAGVSYEQYF
length: 13; size: .; V: TRBV28; CDR3: CASSLWGRGEAFF
length: 13; size: few; V: TRBV28; CDR3: CAGRRSGAYEQYF
length: 15; size: many; V: TRBV4-1; CDR3: CASSQGDREEGEQYF
length: 13; size: many; V: TRBV30; CDR3: CAWKQDDNQPQHF
length: 12; size: few; V: TRBV27; CDR3: CASSLTSGAQFF
length: 15; size: .; V: TRBV7-2; CDR3: CTSSLSSRNKETQYF
length: 17; size: few; V: TRBV5-1; CDR3: CASSPRGLAGGGYTQYF
length: 13; size: many; V: TRBV24-1; CDR3: CATSAGVNQPQHF
length: 14; size: many; V: TRBV6-1; CDR3: CASSEAWHSTEAFF
length: 17; size: .; V: TRBV5-1; CDR3: CASSLASGFSSYNEQFF
length: 14; size: few; V: TRBV29-1; CDR3: CSVQKGTGANVLTF
length: 16; size: few; V: TRBV12-5; CDR3: CASGLQTGGSYNEQFF
length: 13; size: .; V: TRBV28; CDR3: CASNQGTSGGAFF
length: 14; size: .; V: TRBV7-2; CDR3: CASSSRRGSYEQYF
length: 18; size: .; V: TRBV4-1; CDR3: CASSRQGRTSGRGNEQFF
length: 14; size: few; V: TRBV19; CDR3: CASSIAQYTGELFF
length: 13; size: .; V: TRBV15; CDR3: CATSRVGQFGYTF
length: 15; size: .; V: TRBV27; CDR3: CASSSRAGARDEQFF
length: 15; size: many; V: TRBV5-1; CDR3: CASGREGGSYNEQFF
length: 15; size: .; V: TRBV4-2; CDR3: CASSQVLAGPEAQHF